This is a list of T cell receptor beta chains from one sample in a study of T cells in Graves' hyperthyroidism and ophthalmopathy. Each CDR3 protein is one row after TCRdb ran MiXCR on the multiplex PCR reads. The sample has 300,000 to 400,000 distinct CDR3 sequences; 15% to 20% are singletons. Sample: blood. The source of these receptors is a woman aged 50 to 65 with Graves' hyperthyroidism. CDR3s include the opening cysteine and the closing phenylalanine or tryptophan. The order of the fields is V gene, J gene, clone size, CDR3 length, CDR3 protein. For some rows the clone size is stated as once, few or many, or as a class when expanded; others skip it.

v_call: TRBV12-3/TRBV12-4; j_call: TRBJ1-5; clone_size: many; cdr3_length: 13; cdr3_aa: CASSTGDGQPQHF
v_call: TRBV28; j_call: TRBJ1-4; clone_size: .; cdr3_length: 16; cdr3_aa: CASSPPGLTSGEKLFF
v_call: TRBV11-2; j_call: TRBJ2-7; clone_size: .; cdr3_length: 17; cdr3_aa: CASSLEKSFVSHYEQYF
v_call: TRBV28; j_call: TRBJ2-7; clone_size: .; cdr3_length: 14; cdr3_aa: CASSLGGPDYEQYF
v_call: TRBV12-3/TRBV12-4; j_call: TRBJ1-5; clone_size: few; cdr3_length: 16; cdr3_aa: CASSLVHPGAHQPQHF
v_call: TRBV20-1; j_call: TRBJ2-3; clone_size: .; cdr3_length: 14; cdr3_aa: CSASASEGTDTQYF
v_call: TRBV7-9; j_call: TRBJ2-1; clone_size: many; cdr3_length: 17; cdr3_aa: CASSWEGREDGLNEQFF
v_call: TRBV19; j_call: TRBJ1-5; clone_size: .; cdr3_length: 13; cdr3_aa: CASSMNSGQPQHF
v_call: TRBV7-3; j_call: TRBJ1-1; clone_size: many; cdr3_length: 14; cdr3_aa: CASSLDGESTEAFF
v_call: TRBV10-1; j_call: TRBJ2-1; clone_size: .; cdr3_length: 19; cdr3_aa: CASSESASGRESSYNEQFF
v_call: TRBV28; j_call: TRBJ1-5; clone_size: .; cdr3_length: 16; cdr3_aa: CASSLFQGASSQPQHF
v_call: TRBV11-2; j_call: TRBJ2-1; clone_size: few; cdr3_length: 15; cdr3_aa: CASSLTTGGSDEQFF
v_call: TRBV6-1; j_call: TRBJ1-4; clone_size: few; cdr3_length: 14; cdr3_aa: CASRRTGGGEKLFF
v_call: TRBV15; j_call: TRBJ1-5; clone_size: few; cdr3_length: 16; cdr3_aa: CATSSGDRWSDQPQHF
v_call: TRBV7-2; j_call: TRBJ2-7; clone_size: many; cdr3_length: 13; cdr3_aa: CASSFGTGNEQYF
v_call: TRBV7-3; j_call: TRBJ2-3; clone_size: many; cdr3_length: 14; cdr3_aa: CASSKGGTADTQYF
v_call: TRBV11-2; j_call: TRBJ2-5; clone_size: .; cdr3_length: 13; cdr3_aa: CASRGGAVETQYF
v_call: TRBV30; j_call: TRBJ1-2; clone_size: .; cdr3_length: 13; cdr3_aa: CAWSRQGGYGYTF
v_call: TRBV29-1; j_call: TRBJ2-1; clone_size: few; cdr3_length: 14; cdr3_aa: CSVRTSGTYNEQFF
v_call: TRBV6-2/TRBV6-3; j_call: TRBJ2-1; clone_size: many; cdr3_length: 14; cdr3_aa: CASGSQSSYNEQFF
v_call: TRBV19; j_call: TRBJ1-2; clone_size: .; cdr3_length: 15; cdr3_aa: CASQPSGQANYGYTF
v_call: TRBV2; j_call: TRBJ2-2; clone_size: .; cdr3_length: 13; cdr3_aa: CASRSGNTGELFF
v_call: TRBV11-2; j_call: TRBJ2-2; clone_size: many; cdr3_length: 15; cdr3_aa: CASSPGTGETGELFF
v_call: TRBV2; j_call: TRBJ2-7; clone_size: many; cdr3_length: 15; cdr3_aa: CASSEQGSGSREQYF
v_call: TRBV20-1; j_call: TRBJ2-1; clone_size: few; cdr3_length: 14; cdr3_aa: CSAYDTREQGEQFF
v_call: TRBV11-3; j_call: TRBJ1-1; clone_size: many; cdr3_length: 15; cdr3_aa: CASSLVLVNFSEAFF
v_call: TRBV20-1; j_call: TRBJ2-7; clone_size: few; cdr3_length: 11; cdr3_aa: CSLWDNYEQYF
v_call: TRBV30; j_call: TRBJ2-2; clone_size: many; cdr3_length: 11; cdr3_aa: CAWSRSGELFF
v_call: TRBV5-1; j_call: TRBJ2-2; clone_size: .; cdr3_length: 17; cdr3_aa: CASSPAEGASNTGELFF
v_call: TRBV20-1; j_call: TRBJ2-5; clone_size: many; cdr3_length: 13; cdr3_aa: CSARDRGQETQYF
v_call: TRBV6-1; j_call: TRBJ2-3; clone_size: many; cdr3_length: 14; cdr3_aa: CASSGLTSTDTQYF
v_call: TRBV12-5; j_call: TRBJ2-3; clone_size: few; cdr3_length: 15; cdr3_aa: CASGLSGGVPDTQYF
v_call: TRBV10-2; j_call: TRBJ1-1; clone_size: .; cdr3_length: 12; cdr3_aa: CASRGGFTEAFF
v_call: TRBV27; j_call: TRBJ1-2; clone_size: many; cdr3_length: 13; cdr3_aa: CASSGQRYYGYTF
v_call: TRBV28; j_call: TRBJ2-7; clone_size: few; cdr3_length: 11; cdr3_aa: CATFRNSEQYF
v_call: TRBV12-3/TRBV12-4; j_call: TRBJ1-1; clone_size: .; cdr3_length: 12; cdr3_aa: CASIRSGTEAFF
v_call: TRBV5-5; j_call: TRBJ2-5; clone_size: .; cdr3_length: 16; cdr3_aa: CASSFRSSGQQETQYF
v_call: TRBV5-4; j_call: TRBJ1-4; clone_size: .; cdr3_length: 16; cdr3_aa: CASSGFAHEGNEKLFF
v_call: TRBV27; j_call: TRBJ2-5; clone_size: once; cdr3_length: 13; cdr3_aa: CASSFQDQETQYF
v_call: TRBV15; j_call: TRBJ1-1; clone_size: .; cdr3_length: 15; cdr3_aa: CATSREAGVNTEAFF
v_call: TRBV2; j_call: TRBJ2-7; clone_size: many; cdr3_length: 17; cdr3_aa: CASTDGRTSATSYEQYF
v_call: TRBV29-1; j_call: TRBJ2-3; clone_size: .; cdr3_length: 13; cdr3_aa: CSDAKTGTDTQYF
v_call: TRBV9; j_call: TRBJ2-3; clone_size: few; cdr3_length: 15; cdr3_aa: CASSVGGGNTDTQYF
v_call: TRBV6-1; j_call: TRBJ2-7; clone_size: .; cdr3_length: 11; cdr3_aa: CASRQGSVQYF
v_call: TRBV2; j_call: TRBJ2-1; clone_size: many; cdr3_length: 16; cdr3_aa: CASTPPGQSSYNEQFF
v_call: TRBV6-8; j_call: TRBJ2-5; clone_size: .; cdr3_length: 13; cdr3_aa: CASSRTPWETQYF
v_call: TRBV12-3/TRBV12-4; j_call: TRBJ1-1; clone_size: many; cdr3_length: 13; cdr3_aa: CASSFRPNTEAFF
v_call: TRBV20-1; j_call: TRBJ2-3; clone_size: many; cdr3_length: 14; cdr3_aa: CSARTPLSTDTQYF
v_call: TRBV11-1; j_call: TRBJ2-3; clone_size: few; cdr3_length: 16; cdr3_aa: CASSLEPDRASDTQYF
v_call: TRBV3-1; j_call: TRBJ2-3; clone_size: few; cdr3_length: 12; cdr3_aa: CASSKRTDTQYF
v_call: TRBV7-3; j_call: TRBJ2-5; clone_size: many; cdr3_length: 13; cdr3_aa: CASSLTGASAQYF
v_call: TRBV28; j_call: TRBJ2-5; clone_size: many; cdr3_length: 14; cdr3_aa: CASSLDSFQETQYF
v_call: TRBV7-8; j_call: TRBJ2-7; clone_size: few; cdr3_length: 13; cdr3_aa: CASSLDKDYEQYF